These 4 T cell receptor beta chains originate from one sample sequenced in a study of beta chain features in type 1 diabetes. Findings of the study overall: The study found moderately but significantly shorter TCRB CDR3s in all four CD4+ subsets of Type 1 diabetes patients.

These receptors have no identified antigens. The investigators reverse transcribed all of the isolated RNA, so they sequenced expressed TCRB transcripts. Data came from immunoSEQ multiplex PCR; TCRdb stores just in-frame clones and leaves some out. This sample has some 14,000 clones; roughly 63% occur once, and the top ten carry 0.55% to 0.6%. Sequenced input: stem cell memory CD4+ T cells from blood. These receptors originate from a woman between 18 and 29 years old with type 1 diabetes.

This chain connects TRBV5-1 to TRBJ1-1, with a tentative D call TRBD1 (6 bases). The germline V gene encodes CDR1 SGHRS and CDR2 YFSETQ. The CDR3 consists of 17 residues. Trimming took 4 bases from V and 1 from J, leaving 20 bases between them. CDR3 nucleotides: TGCGCCAGCAGCCAAGGGCTAGGGAGGGGGACGAACACTGAAGCTTTCTTT. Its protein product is CASSQGLGRGTNTEAFF.

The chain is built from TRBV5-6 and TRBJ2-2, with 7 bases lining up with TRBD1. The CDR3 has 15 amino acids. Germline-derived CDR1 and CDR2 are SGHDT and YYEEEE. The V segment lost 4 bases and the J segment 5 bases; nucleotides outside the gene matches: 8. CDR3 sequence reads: CASSQTGLGTGELFF. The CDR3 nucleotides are TGTGCCAGCAGCCAGACAGGGCTCGGAACCGGGGAGCTGTTTTTT.

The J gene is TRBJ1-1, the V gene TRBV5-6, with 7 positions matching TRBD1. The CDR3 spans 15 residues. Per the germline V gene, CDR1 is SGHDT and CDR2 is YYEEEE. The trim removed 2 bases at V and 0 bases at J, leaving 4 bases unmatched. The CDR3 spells CASSFIDRVNTEAFF. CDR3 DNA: TGTGCCAGCAGCTTCATCGACAGGGTGAACACTGAAGCTTTCTTT.

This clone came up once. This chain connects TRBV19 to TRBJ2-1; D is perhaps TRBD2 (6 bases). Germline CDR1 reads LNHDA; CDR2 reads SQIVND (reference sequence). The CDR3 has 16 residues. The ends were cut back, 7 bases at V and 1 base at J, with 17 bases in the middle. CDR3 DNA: TGTGCCAGTACGAAGCGGGCGGGACTGTCCTACAATGAGCAGTTCTTC. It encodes CASTKRAGLSYNEQFF.